This T cell receptor beta chain was identified in a study of CD8 T cells in ankylosing spondylitis. Study-wide points: As reported, disease-linked clones showed significant enrichment in matched ankylosing spondylitis synovial fluid. Prior literature has documented some motif variants in synovial fluid and blood from reactive arthritis. A CD8+ phenotype characterized the disease-linked clones, which were relatively rare in peripheral blood.

Many counts were recorded for this clonotype. As yet, its antigen is unknown. Looked up from germline, CDR1 is LGHDT and CDR2 is YNNKEL (reference sequence). This CDR3 spans 10 amino acids. The V end lost 1 base, the J end lost 8 bases, and 2 bases lay between the germline ends. 5'-RACE, quantitative and with molecular barcodes, yielded the TCR beta libraries. A single record per CDR3 protein comes from TCRdb applying MiXCR to the 5' RACE reads. Of 200,000 to 250,000 distinct CDR3 sequences listed, less than 9.5% are singletons. The genes are TRBV3-1 and TRBJ2-5; no reliable D call. The specimen sequenced was blood, either unsorted or a sorted T cell fraction (not recorded which). This clonotype was obtained from a female donor with ankylosing spondylitis or in good health (not recorded which). CDR3 protein: CASSQGTQYF. The CDR3 DNA reads as TGTGCCAGCAGCCAAGGAACCCAGTACTTC.